This TCR beta chain was sequenced during a study of OX40 agonist ivuxolimab in advanced cancers. About the full investigation: The costimulatory receptor OX40 (CD134) was targeted by ivuxolimab, a fully human IgG2 agonistic monoclonal antibody. Among the approximately 50 dose-escalation patients, some 20 had hepatocellular carcinoma, 15 melanoma, 9 renal cell carcinoma and 9 head and neck cancer. Intravenous ivuxolimab was administered to patients every 2 weeks at six dose levels: 0.01, 0.1, 0.3, 1.5, 3 and 10 mg/kg. Partial responses occurred in three dose-escalation patients: two with cutaneous melanoma and one with hepatocellular carcinoma. Peripheral TCRbeta sequencing aimed to test whether ivuxolimab altered TCR sequence diversity and caused clonal T-cell expansion. Patients were allowed to have had prior anti-PD-1, anti-PD-L1 or anti-CTLA-4 therapy, and around 41% of the dose-escalation patients had previously received checkpoint inhibitors. In the dose-escalation cohort, around four fifths of patients were male, and the mean age was 60 years with a range of roughly 20 to 79. The paper covers the monotherapy dose-escalation part of the phase I ivuxolimab trial, which included N of about 51 patients. Summary of the overall study and its limitations: Low levels of normalized T-cell clonal expansion were also seen in some patients who did not respond. At doses from 0.1 to 3.0 mg/kg, clonal expansion was seen in both CD4+ and CD8+ blood T cells between baseline and week 6. In the 0.1-3.0 mg/kg groups, partial responders had among the lowest normalized peripheral clonal expansion, particularly in CD8+ T cells. After ivuxolimab, more expanded clones were found on average in CD8+ T cells than in CD4+ T cells. Which antigens the clonally expanded peripheral T cells were specific for was not determined.

A note on this clone: Its antigen specificity is not known. Base qualities are not at hand, and no much larger clone is one base apart.

To sequence the TCRbeta CDR3 region, genomic DNA was isolated from the sorted cells. TCRbeta CDR3 regions were sequenced using the immunoSEQ Assay. Drawn from immuneACCESS, this table holds only the in-frame rearrangements with V and J called that TCRdb kept. Clones are partly lost; checked studies trace under half to an unresolved V gene and leave the rest unexplained. In all, the sample holds 53,000 or so clones, and 80% to 85% of those were seen once. The top ten constitute around 4.6% of the sample. Patients with autoimmune disease history or receiving systemic immunosuppression were excluded from the trial. Peripheral blood for TCR sequencing was collected from all dose cohorts at baseline, on cycle 4 day 1, and on cycle 7 day 1. The samples were drawn from a first-in-human, open-label, multicenter phase I dose-escalation trial of ivuxolimab. The trial enrolled adults with locally advanced or metastatic head and neck squamous cell, hepatocellular, melanoma or renal cell carcinoma. CD4+ and CD8+ T cells were sorted separately from peripheral blood before TCR sequencing.

This clonotype was obtained from an adult with an advanced solid tumor such as melanoma, head and neck, liver or kidney cancer. The sequences come from CD4+ or CD8+ T cells sorted from blood, collected in a trial of the OX40 agonist ivuxolimab.

The nucleotide sequence is given as TGTGCCAGCAGTCCGACAGGGATCCCCGGGGAGCTGTTTTTT. Its protein is CASSPTGIPGELFF. Recombination joined TRBV6-6 with TRBJ2-2, and 7 bases in between align with TRBD1. The CDR3 holds 14 amino acids from the cysteine to the phenylalanine. Of the read, only the CDR3 DNA is kept; its 42 bases are in frame from base 1. The V end gives up 5 bases and the J end 6 bases, leaving 6 bases in the junction not matched to a gene. For CDR1 and CDR2, the germline V gene (reference sequence) lists MNHNY and SVGAGI.